Following are 4 T cell receptor beta chains from one sample sequenced in a study of blood T cell repertoires in COVID-19. The method was immunoSEQ multiplex PCR; TCRdb's version includes in-frame clones alone and lacks a portion of them. The data show more than 110,000 clones, over 75% seen once. The sample consisted of peripheral blood. All receptors come from a man aged 45-65 years with acute or convalescent COVID-19.

The gene calls are TRBV11-2 and TRBJ2-7; 8 bases line up with TRBD1. The junction had 4 bases not matched to a gene; V was cut back by 5 bases and J by 1 base. This CDR3 comprises 14 residues. Looked up from germline, CDR1 is SGHAT and CDR2 is FQNNGV. The CDR3 DNA is TGTGCCAGCAGCACGGGGACAGGATCCTACGAGCAGTACTTC. It translates to CASSTGTGSYEQYF. Together with reference TRBV11-2 and TRBJ2-7, the CDR3 gives the full variable domain: EAGVAQSPRYKIIEKRQSVAFWCNPISGHATLYWYQQILGQGPKLLIQFQNNGVVDDSQLPKDRFSAERLKGVDSTLKIQPAKLEDSAVYLCASSTGTGSYEQYFGPGTRLTVT.

The V gene is TRBV10-3, the J gene TRBJ2-3, with 11 bases matching TRBD2. CDR3 size: 16 residues. The V and J ends lost 5 bases and 1 base, in that order; junction bases with no gene match: 5. In germline, CDR1 is ENHRY, CDR2 SYGVKD. DNA of the CDR3: TGTGCCATCAGTCTTGCGGGACTAGCGGGCACAGATACGCAGTATTTT. This translates into CAISLAGLAGTDTQYF.

This clone was seen once. The V call is TRBV6-1, the J call TRBJ2-7, with D possibly being TRBD2 (7 bases). The CDR3 sequence is 18 residues long. V was shortened by 2 bases and J by 7 bases, with 27 bases between the two germline ends. From germline, CDR1 is MNHNS and CDR2 SASEGT. The CDR3 DNA is TGTGCCAGCAGTGAATTCCGAGGGGGGGGTTCGCCTAAGCCAGAGCAGTACTTC. Its protein is CASSEFRGGGSPKPEQYF.

V usage is TRBV19 and J usage is TRBJ1-1; D might be TRBD1 (5 bases). Germline V gives CDR1 LNHDA, CDR2 SQIVND (reference sequence). V dropped 5 bases and J dropped 1 base, with 11 bases sitting between them. This CDR3 is built from 14 residues. The chain's CDR3 is CASSLRGRNTEAFF. DNA for the CDR3: TGTGCCAGTAGTCTAAGGGGAAGGAACACTGAAGCTTTCTTT.